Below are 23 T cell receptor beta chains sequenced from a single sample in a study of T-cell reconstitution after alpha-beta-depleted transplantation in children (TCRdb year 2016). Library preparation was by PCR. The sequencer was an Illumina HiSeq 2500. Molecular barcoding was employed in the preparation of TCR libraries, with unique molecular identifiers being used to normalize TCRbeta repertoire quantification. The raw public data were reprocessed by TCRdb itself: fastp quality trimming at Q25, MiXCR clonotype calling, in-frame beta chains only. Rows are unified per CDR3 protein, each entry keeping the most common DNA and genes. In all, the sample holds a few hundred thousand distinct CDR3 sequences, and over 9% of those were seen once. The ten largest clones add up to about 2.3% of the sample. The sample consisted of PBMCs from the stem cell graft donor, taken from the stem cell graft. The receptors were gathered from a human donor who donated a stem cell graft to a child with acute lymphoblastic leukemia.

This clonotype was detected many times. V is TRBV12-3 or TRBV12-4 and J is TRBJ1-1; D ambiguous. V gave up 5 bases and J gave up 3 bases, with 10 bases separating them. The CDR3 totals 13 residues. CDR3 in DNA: TGTGCCAGCAGTCGGACTCGCGACACTGAAGCTTTCTTT. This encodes CASSRTRDTEAFF.

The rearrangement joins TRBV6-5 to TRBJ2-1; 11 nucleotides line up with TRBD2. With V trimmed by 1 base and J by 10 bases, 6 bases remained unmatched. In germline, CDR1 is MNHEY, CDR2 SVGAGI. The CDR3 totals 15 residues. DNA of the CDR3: TGTGCCAGCAGTTACTTTACTAGCGGGAGCAGGGAGCAGTTCTTC. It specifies CASSYFTSGSREQFF.

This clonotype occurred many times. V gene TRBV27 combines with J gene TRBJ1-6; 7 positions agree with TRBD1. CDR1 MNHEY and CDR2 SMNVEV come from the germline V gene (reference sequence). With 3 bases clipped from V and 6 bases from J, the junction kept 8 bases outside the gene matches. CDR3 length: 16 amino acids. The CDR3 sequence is CASSLAAGTVNSPLHF. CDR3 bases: TGTGCCAGCAGTTTGGCAGCGGGGACAGTTAATTCACCCCTCCACTTT.

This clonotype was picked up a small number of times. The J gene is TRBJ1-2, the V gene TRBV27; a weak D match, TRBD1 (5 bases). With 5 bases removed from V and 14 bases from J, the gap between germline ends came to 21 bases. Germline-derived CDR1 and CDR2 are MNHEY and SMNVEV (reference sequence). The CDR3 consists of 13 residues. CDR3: CASSPSAGTPVTF. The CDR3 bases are TGTGCCAGCAGTCCGTCGGCAGGGACGCCCGTTACCTTC.

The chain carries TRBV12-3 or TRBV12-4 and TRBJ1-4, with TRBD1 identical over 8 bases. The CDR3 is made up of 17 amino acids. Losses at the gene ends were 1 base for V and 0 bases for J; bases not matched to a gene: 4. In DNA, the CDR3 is TGTGCCAGCAGTTTAGGGCAGGGGGCCACAACTAATGAAAAACTGTTTTTT. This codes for CASSLGQGATTNEKLFF.

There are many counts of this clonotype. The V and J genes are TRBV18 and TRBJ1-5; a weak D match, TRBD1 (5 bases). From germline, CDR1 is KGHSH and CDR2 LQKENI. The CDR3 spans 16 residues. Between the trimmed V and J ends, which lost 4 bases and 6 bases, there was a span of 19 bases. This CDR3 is CASSQTGGTKGQPQHF. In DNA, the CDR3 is TGTGCCAGCTCACAAACTGGGGGGACTAAAGGTCAGCCCCAGCATTTT.

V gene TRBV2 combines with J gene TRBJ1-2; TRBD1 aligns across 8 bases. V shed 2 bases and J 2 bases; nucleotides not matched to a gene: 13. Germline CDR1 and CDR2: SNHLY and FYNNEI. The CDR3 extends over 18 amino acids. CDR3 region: CASSEMGGRGRPNYGYTF. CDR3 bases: TGTGCCAGCAGTGAAATGGGGGGCAGGGGGCGGCCCAACTATGGCTACACCTTC.

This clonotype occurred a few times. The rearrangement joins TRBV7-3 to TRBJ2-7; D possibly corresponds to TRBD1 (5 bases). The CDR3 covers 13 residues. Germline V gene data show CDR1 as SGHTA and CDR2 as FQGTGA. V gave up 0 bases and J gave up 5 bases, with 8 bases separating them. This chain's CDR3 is CASSLTRADEQYF. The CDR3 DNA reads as TGTGCCAGCAGCTTAACCAGGGCGGACGAGCAGTACTTC.

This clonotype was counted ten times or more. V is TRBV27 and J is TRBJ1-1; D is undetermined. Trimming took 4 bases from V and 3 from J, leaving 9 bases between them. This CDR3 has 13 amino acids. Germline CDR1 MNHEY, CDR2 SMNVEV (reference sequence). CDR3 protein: CASSSQFYTEAFF. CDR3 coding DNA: TGTGCCAGCAGTTCGCAGTTTTACACTGAAGCTTTCTTT.

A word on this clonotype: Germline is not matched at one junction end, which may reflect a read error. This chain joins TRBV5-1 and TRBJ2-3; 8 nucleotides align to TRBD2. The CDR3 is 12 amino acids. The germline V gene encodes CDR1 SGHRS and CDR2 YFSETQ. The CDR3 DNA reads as TGCGCCAGCAGCTCTCCGGGGGGGGCCGGTGATTTT. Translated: CASSSPGGAGDF.

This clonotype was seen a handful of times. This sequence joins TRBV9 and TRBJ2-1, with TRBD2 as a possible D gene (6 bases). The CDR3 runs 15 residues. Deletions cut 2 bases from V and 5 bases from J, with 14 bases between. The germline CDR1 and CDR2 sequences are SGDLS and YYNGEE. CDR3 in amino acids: CASSVSGLENNEQFF. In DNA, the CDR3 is TGTGCCAGCAGCGTGAGCGGGCTGGAGAACAATGAGCAGTTCTTC.

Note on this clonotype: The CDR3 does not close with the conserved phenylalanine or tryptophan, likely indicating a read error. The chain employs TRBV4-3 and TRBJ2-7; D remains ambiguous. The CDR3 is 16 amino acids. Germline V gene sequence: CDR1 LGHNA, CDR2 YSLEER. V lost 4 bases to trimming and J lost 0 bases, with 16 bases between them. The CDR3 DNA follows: TGCGCCAGCAGCCGACTTCACGGAGAGAGCTCCTACGAGCAGTACCTC. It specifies CASSRLHGESSYEQYL.

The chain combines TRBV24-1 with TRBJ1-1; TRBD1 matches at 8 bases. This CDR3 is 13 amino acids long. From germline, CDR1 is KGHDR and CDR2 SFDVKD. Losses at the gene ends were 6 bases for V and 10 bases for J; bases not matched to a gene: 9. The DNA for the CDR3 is TGTGCCACCAGTAATAGTCGAACAGGGGGAGCTTTCTTT. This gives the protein CATSNSRTGGAFF.

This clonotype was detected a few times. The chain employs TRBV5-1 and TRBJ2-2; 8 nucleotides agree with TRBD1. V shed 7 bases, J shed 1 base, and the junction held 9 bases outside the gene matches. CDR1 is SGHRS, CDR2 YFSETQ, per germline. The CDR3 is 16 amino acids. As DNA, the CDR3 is TGCGCCAGCCGCCCTCGGACAGGGAGGAACACCGGGGAGCTGTTTTTT. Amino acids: CASRPRTGRNTGELFF.

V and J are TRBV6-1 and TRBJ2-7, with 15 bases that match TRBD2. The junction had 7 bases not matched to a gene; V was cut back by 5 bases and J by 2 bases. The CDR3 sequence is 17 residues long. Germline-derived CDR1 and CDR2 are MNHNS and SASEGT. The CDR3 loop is CASSRTGTSGRTYEQYF. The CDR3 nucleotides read TGTGCCAGCAGTCGCACGGGGACTAGCGGGAGGACCTACGAGCAGTACTTC.

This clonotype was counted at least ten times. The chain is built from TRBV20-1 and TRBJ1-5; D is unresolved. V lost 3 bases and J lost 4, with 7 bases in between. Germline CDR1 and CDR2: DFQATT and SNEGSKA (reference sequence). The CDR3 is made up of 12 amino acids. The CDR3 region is CSARRLNQPQHF. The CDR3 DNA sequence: TGCAGTGCTAGGCGCTTAAATCAGCCCCAGCATTTT.

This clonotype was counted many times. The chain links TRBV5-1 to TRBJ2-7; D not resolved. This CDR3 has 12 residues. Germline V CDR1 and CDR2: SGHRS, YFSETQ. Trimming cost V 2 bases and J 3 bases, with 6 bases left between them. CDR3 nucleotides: TGCGCCAGCAGCTTTGGCGGCTACGAGCAGTACTTC. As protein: CASSFGGYEQYF.

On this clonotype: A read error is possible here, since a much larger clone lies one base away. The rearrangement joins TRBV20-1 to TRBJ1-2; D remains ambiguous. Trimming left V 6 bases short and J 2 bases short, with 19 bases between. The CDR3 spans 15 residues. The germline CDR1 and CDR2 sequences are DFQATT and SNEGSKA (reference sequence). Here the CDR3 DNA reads TGCAGTGCCGTCGCCGGGAAAGTAGTGAACTATGGCTACACCTTC. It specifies CSAVAGKVVNYGYTF.

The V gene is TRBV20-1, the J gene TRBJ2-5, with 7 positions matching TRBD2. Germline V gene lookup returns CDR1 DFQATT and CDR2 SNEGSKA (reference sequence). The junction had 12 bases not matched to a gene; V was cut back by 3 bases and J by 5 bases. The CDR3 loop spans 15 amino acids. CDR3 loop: CSASGGLVIGETQYF. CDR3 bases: TGCAGTGCTAGTGGCGGACTAGTAATCGGTGAGACCCAGTACTTC.

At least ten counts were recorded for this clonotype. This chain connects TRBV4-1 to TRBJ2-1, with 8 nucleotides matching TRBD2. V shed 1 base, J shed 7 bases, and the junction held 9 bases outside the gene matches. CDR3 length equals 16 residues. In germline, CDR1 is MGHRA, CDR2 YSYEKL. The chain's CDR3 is CASSQVSGRVLNEQFF. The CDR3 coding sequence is TGCGCCAGCAGCCAAGTATCCGGGAGGGTATTGAATGAGCAGTTCTTC.

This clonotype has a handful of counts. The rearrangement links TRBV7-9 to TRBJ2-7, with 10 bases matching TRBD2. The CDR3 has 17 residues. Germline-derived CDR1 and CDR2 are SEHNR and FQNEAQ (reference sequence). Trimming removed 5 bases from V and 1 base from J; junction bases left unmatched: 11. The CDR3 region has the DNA TGTGCCAGCAGCACTGATCTAGCGGGAGATAGGTCCTACGAGCAGTACTTC. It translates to CASSTDLAGDRSYEQYF.

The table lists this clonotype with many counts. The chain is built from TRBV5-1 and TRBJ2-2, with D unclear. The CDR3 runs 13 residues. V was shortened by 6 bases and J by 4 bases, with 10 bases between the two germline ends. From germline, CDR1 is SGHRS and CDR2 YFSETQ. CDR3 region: CASKGGSTGELFF. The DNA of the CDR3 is TGCGCCAGCAAGGGCGGTAGCACCGGGGAGCTGTTTTTT.

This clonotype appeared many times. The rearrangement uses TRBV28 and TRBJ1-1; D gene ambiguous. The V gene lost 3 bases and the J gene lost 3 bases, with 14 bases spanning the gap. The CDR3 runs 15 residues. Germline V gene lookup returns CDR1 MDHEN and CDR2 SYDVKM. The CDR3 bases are TGTGCCAGCAGTTTCACGATCCTGGCGGACACTGAAGCTTTCTTT. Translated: CASSFTILADTEAFF. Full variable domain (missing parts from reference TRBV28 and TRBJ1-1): DVKVTQSSRYLVKRTGEKVFLECVQDMDHENMFWYRQDPGLGLRLIYFSYDVKMKEKGDIPEGYSVSREKKERFSLILESASTNQTSMYLCASSFTILADTEAFFGQGTRLTVV.